The clone carrying this T cell receptor beta chain was found many times. Its specificity is not known. TCRdb reprocessed the 5' RACE reads via MiXCR and lists one record per CDR3 protein. This table holds some 240,000 distinct CDR3 sequences, 20% to 30% found once. The data originate from a study of CD8 T cells in ankylosing spondylitis. Overall study findings and caveats: Reportedly, disease-linked clones are significantly enriched in ankylosing spondylitis patients' matched synovial fluid.

V was shortened by 3 bases and J by 1 base, with 11 bases between the two germline ends. CDR3 length: 14 amino acids. CDR1 SQVTM and CDR2 ANQGSEA come from the germline V gene. Sequenced: blood, either unsorted or a sorted T cell fraction (not recorded which). The chain uses TRBV29-1 and TRBJ2-3, with no clear D. The source is a male donor with ankylosing spondylitis or in good health (not recorded which). The CDR3 coding sequence is TGCAGCGTTGAGGGTCCAACGGGCACAGATACGCAGTATTTT. Translation gives CSVEGPTGTDTQYF.